These 31 T cell receptor beta chains were all obtained from the same sample, sequenced in a study of T-cell reconstitution after alpha-beta-depleted transplantation in children. Unique molecular identifiers tagged the TCRbeta library. TCRdb re-derived calls from the PCR reads in MiXCR, one entry per CDR3 protein. The repertoire holds 540,000 or so distinct CDR3 sequences, 20% to 25% seen once, with roughly 15% in the top ten. The sample consisted of PBMCs, mostly from graft donor cells, taken 360 days after TCRalphabeta/CD19-depleted stem cell transplant. Receptors were obtained from a boy younger than two who had a stem cell transplant for acute myeloid leukemia, so the T cells may come from the graft donor.

The gene calls are TRBV6-2 or TRBV6-3 and TRBJ1-5, with D possibly TRBD1 on 6 matching bases. V was pared by 7 bases and J by 6 bases, with 10 bases between. The CDR3 totals 12 residues. Germline CDR1 is MNHEY and CDR2 is SVGEGT. The CDR3 DNA reads TGTGCCAGCAAAACAGGGATTCAGCCCCAGCATTTT. This translates into CASKTGIQPQHF.

This clonotype occurred a few times. The chain links TRBV20-1 to TRBJ2-1; D is undetermined. V gave up 4 bases and J gave up 3 bases, with 22 bases separating them. Germline V gives CDR1 DFQATT, CDR2 SNEGSKA (reference sequence). The CDR3 has 17 amino acids. CDR3 in DNA: TGCAGTGCTACCCCCTGGGGAAGGTCTTCCTACTACAATGAGCAGTTCTTC. The encoded protein is CSATPWGRSSYYNEQFF.

V is TRBV7-2 and J is TRBJ2-7; D is perhaps TRBD2 (6 bases). Between the trimmed V and J ends, which lost 4 bases and 3 bases, there was a span of 16 bases. Per the germline V gene, CDR1 is SGHTA and CDR2 is FQGNSA. The CDR3 totals 15 residues. The CDR3 loop reads CASSSPGAGSYEQYV. The CDR3 DNA is TGTGCCAGCAGCTCCCCGGGTGCGGGGAGCTACGAGCAGTACGTC.

This clonotype occurred many times. J is TRBJ2-2 and V is TRBV28; 9 bases align to TRBD2. Germline trimming cut 6 bases from V and 9 bases from J; bases unmatched to any gene: 14. This CDR3 is built from 16 residues. Germline loops: CDR1 MDHEN, CDR2 SYDVKM. The CDR3 here is CASRLASGVTDRELFF. CDR3 in DNA: TGTGCCAGCAGACTCGCTAGCGGGGTGACCGACCGGGAGCTGTTTTTT.

The chain couples TRBV19 to TRBJ2-7, with D hard to call. Germline loops: CDR1 LNHDA, CDR2 SQIVND (reference sequence). The CDR3 covers 14 residues. Trimming pared 1 base from V and 2 bases from J, leaving 9 bases between. The CDR3 spells CASSIGRRAYEQYF. DNA for the CDR3: TGTGCCAGTAGTATAGGACGCAGAGCCTACGAGCAGTACTTC.

This chain joins TRBV11-2 and TRBJ2-2, with TRBD1 matching over 7 bases. The CDR3 is made up of 14 amino acids. From germline, CDR1 is SGHAT and CDR2 FQNNGV. The V segment lost 4 bases and the J segment 7 bases; nucleotides outside the gene matches: 6. This chain's CDR3 is CASSSTGVGGELFF. For the CDR3, the DNA is TGTGCCAGCAGCTCCACAGGGGTAGGCGGGGAGCTGTTTTTT.

This clonotype occurred a few times. The chain uses TRBV6-5 and TRBJ1-1; no definite D call. Germline lookup yields CDR1 MNHEY and CDR2 SVGAGI. This CDR3 comprises 13 residues. V was trimmed by 7 bases and J by 1 base, leaving 10 bases between them. The CDR3, as DNA: TGTGCCAGCACCCAGACACCGAACACTGAAGCTTTCTTT. Protein product: CASTQTPNTEAFF.

The V call is TRBV15, the J call TRBJ2-3; no definite D call. Looked up from germline, CDR1 is LNHNV and CDR2 is YYDKDF (reference sequence). Trimming removed 1 base at V and 2 bases at J, with 10 bases between. There are 15 residues in the CDR3. CDR3 sequence reads: CATSRGTAYTDTQYF. CDR3 nucleotides: TGTGCCACCAGCAGAGGTACAGCCTACACAGATACGCAGTATTTT.

This clonotype was found many times. The chain has TRBV5-1 and TRBJ1-2, with a tentative D call TRBD1 (6 bases). V was trimmed by 0 bases and J by 1 base, leaving 16 bases between them. From germline, CDR1 is SGHRS and CDR2 YFSETQ. CDR3 size: 17 residues. The CDR3 nucleotides read TGCGCCAGCAGCTTGGAGGCGACAGGACCCCTTAACTATGGCTACACCTTC. Protein product: CASSLEATGPLNYGYTF.

This rearrangement joins TRBV12-3 or TRBV12-4 to TRBJ1-2; 8 nucleotides line up with TRBD1. V lost 6 bases to trimming and J lost 4 bases; unmatched junction nucleotides: 4. The CDR3 is 13 residues long. CDR3 coding DNA: TGTGCCAGCAGACCAGGGGGCGCCTATGGCTACACCTTC. Amino acid sequence: CASRPGGAYGYTF.

This clonotype was recorded a few times. This chain joins TRBV7-9 and TRBJ2-1; 8 nucleotides align to TRBD1. The V segment lost 5 bases and the J segment 7 bases; nucleotides outside the gene matches: 19. From germline, CDR1 is SEHNR and CDR2 FQNEAQ (reference sequence). The CDR3 extends over 18 amino acids. The CDR3 coding sequence is TGTGCCAGCAGCCGGAGGGGCCCAGGGGGCGCCGCTTGGAATGAGCAGTTCTTC. It codes for CASSRRGPGGAAWNEQFF.

This rearrangement joins TRBV7-8 to TRBJ2-5; the match to TRBD2 covers 9 bases. CDR1 is SGHVS, CDR2 FQNEAQ, per germline. This CDR3 is built from 16 residues. Trimming cost V 4 bases and J 3 bases; bases outside gene matches: 9. CDR3 region: CASSSPIAGAEETQYF. The CDR3 nucleotides read TGTGCCAGCAGCTCCCCCATAGCGGGGGCAGAAGAGACCCAGTACTTC.

V usage is TRBV7-2 and J usage is TRBJ1-3, with D possibly TRBD1 on 5 matching bases. Germline V gives CDR1 SGHTA, CDR2 FQGNSA. The ends were cut back, 1 base at V and 0 bases at J, with 10 bases in the middle. The CDR3 consists of 16 residues. As DNA, the CDR3 is TGTGCCAGCAGCTTAGTTGGGGGGACCTCTGGAAACACCATATATTTT. Translated: CASSLVGGTSGNTIYF.

This clonotype occurred many times. The V and J genes are TRBV18 and TRBJ1-2; TRBD1 aligns across 12 bases. The CDR3 loop spans 19 amino acids. CDR1 and CDR2 (germline): KGHSH, LQKENI. After removal of 3 bases from V and 3 bases from J, the junction contained 14 bases not matched to a gene. The CDR3, as DNA: TGTGCCAGCTCACCTTCGCCCGGGACAGGGGGCGCGAGGTACTATGGCTACACCTTC. As protein: CASSPSPGTGGARYYGYTF. Supplemented by reference TRBV18 and TRBJ1-2, the full variable domain reads NAGVMQNPRHLVRRRGQEARLRCSPMKGHSHVYWYRQLPEEGLKFMVYLQKENIIDESGMPKERFSAEFPKEGPSILRIQQVVRGDSAAYFCASSPSPGTGGARYYGYTFGSGTRLTVV.

This clonotype was counted only a few times. The rearrangement uses TRBV30 and TRBJ1-1; no clear D gene. The CDR3 sequence is 14 residues long. Trimming removed 3 bases from V and 9 bases from J, with 20 bases in between. The germline V gene has CDR1 GTSNPN and CDR2 SVGIG (reference sequence). The CDR3: CAWSPLAQAPQAFF. The CDR3, as DNA: TGTGCCTGGAGCCCCCTAGCCCAGGCCCCTCAAGCTTTCTTT. The full variable domain, completed using reference TRBV30 and TRBJ1-1, is SQTIHQWPATLVQPVGSPLSLECTVEGTSNPNLYWYRQAAGRGLQLLFYSVGIGQISSEVPQNLSASRPQDRQFILSSKKLLLSDSGFYLCAWSPLAQAPQAFFGQGTRLTVV.

The chain has TRBV19 and TRBJ1-2; no definite D call. The germline gives CDR1 LNHDA, CDR2 SQIVND (reference sequence). Trimming removed 6 bases from V and 7 bases from J, with 12 bases in between. The length of the CDR3 is 12 residues. The CDR3 here is CASSSEFIGYTF. The DNA of the CDR3 is TGTGCCAGTAGCTCGGAATTTATTGGCTACACCTTC.

Only a few counts were recorded for this clonotype. The chain carries TRBV4-2 and TRBJ2-3; D gene unclear. V lost 0 bases and J 8 bases, leaving 6 bases between the germline ends. Germline V gene lookup returns CDR1 LGHNA and CDR2 YNFKEQ. The CDR3 runs 12 residues. This CDR3 is CASSQDSATQYF. The DNA of the CDR3 is TGTGCCAGCAGCCAAGATTCCGCTACGCAGTATTTT.

The chain employs TRBV29-1 and TRBJ1-4, with D perhaps TRBD1 (5 bases). Trimming stripped 4 bases from V and 0 bases from J, with 27 bases between. Per germline, CDR1 SQVTM and CDR2 ANQGSEA. The CDR3 totals 20 residues. CDR3 sequence: CSVGGSRLPRSLATNEKLFF. The CDR3 coding sequence is TGCAGCGTTGGGGGCAGTAGGCTGCCCCGATCGCTTGCAACTAATGAAAAACTGTTTTTT.

This chain joins TRBV4-2 and TRBJ1-6, with D tentatively TRBD1 (6 bases). Looked up from germline, CDR1 is LGHNA and CDR2 is YNFKEQ. V dropped 0 bases and J dropped 13 bases, with 19 bases sitting between them. This CDR3 contains 16 residues. The CDR3 nucleotides are TGTGCCAGCAGCCAAGATCTCACCAGGGGCTACAGCCCCCTCCACTTT. This encodes CASSQDLTRGYSPLHF.

This clonotype occurred many times. The chain carries TRBV20-1 and TRBJ1-1; 8 positions agree with TRBD1. Germline CDR1 is DFQATT and CDR2 is SNEGSKA (reference sequence). This CDR3 comprises 15 residues. The V gene end was trimmed by 4 bases and the J gene end by 4 bases; junction bases not matched to a gene: 11. CDR3 bases: TGCAGTGCTACACCCCGACAGGGGCTGCGCACTGAAGCTTTCTTT. This encodes CSATPRQGLRTEAFF.

There are a few counts of this clonotype. The J gene is TRBJ2-2, the V gene TRBV7-9; D is perhaps TRBD1 (5 bases). The CDR3 extends over 15 amino acids. Germline V gene lookup returns CDR1 SEHNR and CDR2 FQNEAQ (reference sequence). V lost 5 bases and J lost 4, with 14 bases in between. In DNA form, the CDR3 reads TGTGCCAGCAGCCTCCCTCCAACAGGCACCGGGGAGCTGTTTTTT. Encoded protein: CASSLPPTGTGELFF. Combining the CDR3 with reference TRBV7-9 and TRBJ2-2 gives the whole variable domain DTGVSQNPRHKITKRGQNVTFRCDPISEHNRLYWYRQTLGQGPEFLTYFQNEAQLEKSRLLSDRFSAERPKGSFSTLEIQRTEQGDSAMYLCASSLPPTGTGELFFGEGSRLTVL.

This clonotype was observed a handful of times. V and J are TRBV15 and TRBJ2-1; tentative D call: TRBD2 (6 bases). The CDR3 totals 17 residues. Trimming pared 2 bases from V and 0 bases from J, leaving 14 bases between. Per the germline V gene, CDR1 is LNHNV and CDR2 is YYDKDF (reference sequence). This CDR3 reads CATSRRGEVVSYNEQFF. The CDR3 bases are TGTGCCACCAGCAGACGAGGGGAGGTAGTCTCCTACAATGAGCAGTTCTTC.

The chain links TRBV10-3 to TRBJ2-7, with TRBD2 identical over 8 bases. The V and J ends lost 6 bases and 3 bases, in that order; junction bases with no gene match: 7. There are 14 residues in the CDR3. Germline CDR1 reads ENHRY; CDR2 reads SYGVKD. CDR3 DNA: TGTGCCATCAGCAAGGGACTAGAGCTCTACGAGCAGTACTTC. The encoded protein is CAISKGLELYEQYF.

V usage is TRBV12-3 or TRBV12-4 and J usage is TRBJ1-1; possibly TRBD1 for D (5 bases). V was pared by 3 bases and J by 1 base, with 9 bases between. This CDR3 has 14 amino acids. DNA for the CDR3: TGTGCCAGCAGTTTCGACAGCGCGAACACTGAAGCTTTCTTT. Translation gives CASSFDSANTEAFF.

A few counts support this clonotype. V gene TRBV20-1 combines with J gene TRBJ2-1, with 9 nucleotides matching TRBD2. The length of the CDR3 is 13 residues. The germline V gene encodes CDR1 DFQATT and CDR2 SNEGSKA (reference sequence). V was clipped by 6 bases and J by 6 bases; unmatched bases: 6. The CDR3 DNA reads as TGCAGTGCCGGTAGACTAGCGGCCAATGAGCAGTTCTTC. It specifies CSAGRLAANEQFF.

This clonotype appeared a few times. V and J are TRBV20-1 and TRBJ2-1; weak D call: TRBD2 (5 bases). The CDR3 spans 16 residues. Germline CDR1 is DFQATT and CDR2 is SNEGSKA (reference sequence). V was trimmed by 5 bases and J by 0 bases, leaving 17 bases between them. CDR3: CSALGMAGGSYNEQFF. Written as DNA, the CDR3 is TGCAGTGCTCTAGGTATGGCGGGTGGCTCCTACAATGAGCAGTTCTTC.

This clonotype was picked up a small number of times. The chain links TRBV14 to TRBJ2-1; no clear D. The ends were cut back, 6 bases at V and 2 bases at J, with 14 bases in the middle. CDR1 and CDR2 (germline): SGHDN, FVKESK. There are 15 residues in the CDR3. CDR3 residues: CASSMAIPTYNEQFF. The DNA for the CDR3 is TGTGCCAGCAGTATGGCGATCCCCACCTACAATGAGCAGTTCTTC.

This clonotype was seen at least ten times. This chain connects TRBV24-1 to TRBJ2-2; 8 bases map to TRBD1. Germline V CDR1 and CDR2: KGHDR, SFDVKD. V dropped 0 bases and J dropped 6; count of bases not matched to a gene: 8. The CDR3 sequence is 17 residues long. CDR3: CATSDLVGTGPPGELFF. DNA of the CDR3: TGTGCCACCAGTGATTTGGTGGGGACAGGCCCTCCCGGGGAGCTGTTTTTT.

V is TRBV12-3 or TRBV12-4 and J is TRBJ1-1, with D unclear. The CDR3 loop spans 11 amino acids. V was cut by 4 bases and J by 7 bases, with 7 bases left in between. The CDR3 DNA is TGTGCCAGCAGTTCGCGATATGAAGCTTTCTTT. Residues: CASSSRYEAFF.

Ten or more counts support this clonotype. This chain uses TRBV7-2 with TRBJ2-5; tentatively, D is TRBD2 (5 bases). The CDR3 runs to 14 residues. Trimming shortened V by 4 bases and J by 1 base, and 10 bases separated the two germline ends. The V gene's germline CDR1 is SGHTA and CDR2 FQGNSA. CDR3 residues: CASSSGLLQETQYF. The CDR3 bases are TGTGCCAGCAGCTCTGGACTGCTCCAAGAGACCCAGTACTTC.

V usage is TRBV10-3 and J usage is TRBJ1-5; a weak D match, TRBD1 (5 bases). Germline-derived CDR1 and CDR2 are ENHRY and SYGVKD. V lost 4 bases and J 5 bases, leaving 12 bases between the germline ends. This CDR3 contains 14 residues. The CDR3 coding sequence is TGTGCCATCAGTGCGACAGCTAAGGATCAGCCCCAGCATTTT. Amino acids: CAISATAKDQPQHF.